These T cell receptor beta chains were read from a single sample in a study of response to subunit inactivated influenza vaccine. TCRdb analysed the RT-PCR reads with MiXCR anew, one entry per CDR3 protein. The sample lists around 180,000 distinct CDR3 sequences; about 9% were seen once. Source: non-naive T cells sorted from PBMCs, taken on the day of vaccination. The receptors derive from a man between 50 and 59 years old who received an inactivated influenza vaccine. Both conserved end residues are part of each CDR3. A D gene is named only where the DNA matches it firmly. Clone size is stated in some rows and not others, as once, few, many or a class when expanded.

j_gene: TRBJ2-1
d_gene: TRBD1
v_gene: TRBV29-1
abundance: many
CDR3nt: TGCAGCGTTGAGGACAGGGTGGAGTTGGAGCAGTTCTTC
CDR3aa: CSVEDRVELEQFF

j_gene: TRBJ2-1
d_gene: -
v_gene: TRBV30
abundance: few
CDR3nt: TGTGCCTGGAGTTCGGCCCGGGACAACCGGAGGAATGAGCAGTTCTTC
CDR3aa: CAWSSARDNRRNEQFF

j_gene: TRBJ2-7
d_gene: TRBD1
v_gene: TRBV7-2
abundance: -
CDR3nt: TGTGCCAGCAGCTCGGACAGGGTCTCGGGGGACGAGCAGTACTTC
CDR3aa: CASSSDRVSGDEQYF

j_gene: TRBJ1-4
d_gene: -
v_gene: TRBV6-5
abundance: -
CDR3nt: TGTGCCAGCAGTTTCGGGGGACCTGAAAAACTGTTTTTT
CDR3aa: CASSFGGPEKLFF

j_gene: TRBJ2-2
d_gene: -
v_gene: TRBV12-3/TRBV12-4
abundance: many
CDR3nt: TGTGCCAGCAGTTCTAGCGCCTTCAACACCGGGGAGCTGTTTTTT
CDR3aa: CASSSSAFNTGELFF

j_gene: TRBJ2-3
d_gene: -
v_gene: TRBV2
abundance: few
CDR3nt: TGTGCCAGCAGTGTCCAAGGGACCAGCACAGATACGCAGTATTTT
CDR3aa: CASSVQGTSTDTQYF

j_gene: TRBJ2-2
d_gene: -
v_gene: TRBV5-1
abundance: many
CDR3nt: TGCGCCAGCAGCTTGGAAGGGCCCGGGGAGCTGTTTTTT
CDR3aa: CASSLEGPGELFF

j_gene: TRBJ2-1
d_gene: -
v_gene: TRBV28
abundance: -
CDR3nt: TGTGCCAGCACTCCAGTCGTTAGCTCCTACAATGAGCAGTTCTTC
CDR3aa: CASTPVVSSYNEQFF

j_gene: TRBJ2-1
d_gene: TRBD2
v_gene: TRBV5-1
abundance: many
CDR3nt: TGCGCCAGCAGCTTGGTTCCGGGACTATCGAGCTCCTACAATGAGCAGTTCTTC
CDR3aa: CASSLVPGLSSSYNEQFF

j_gene: TRBJ2-2
d_gene: TRBD2
v_gene: TRBV6-2/TRBV6-3
abundance: -
CDR3nt: TGTGCCAGCAGTTACAGCGGGAGGGGAACCGGGGAGCTGTTTTTT
CDR3aa: CASSYSGRGTGELFF

j_gene: TRBJ2-3
d_gene: TRBD2
v_gene: TRBV11-2
abundance: -
CDR3nt: TGTGCCAGCAGGGAACTAGCGGGGGGACGCACAGATACGCAGTATTTT
CDR3aa: CASRELAGGRTDTQYF

j_gene: TRBJ2-1
d_gene: TRBD2
v_gene: TRBV7-2
abundance: -
CDR3nt: TGTGCCAGCAGCTTCGGGACTAGCGCCAGAATGAATGAGCAGTTCTTC
CDR3aa: CASSFGTSARMNEQFF

j_gene: TRBJ1-2
d_gene: -
v_gene: TRBV5-1
abundance: -
CDR3nt: TGCGCCAGCAGCTCCGGCCGGGGGATCAACTATGGCTACACCTTC
CDR3aa: CASSSGRGINYGYTF

j_gene: TRBJ2-7
d_gene: TRBD1
v_gene: TRBV5-1
abundance: -
CDR3nt: TGCGCCAGCAGCCTGAACCGGGACAGCACCTACGAGCAGTACTTC
CDR3aa: CASSLNRDSTYEQYF

j_gene: TRBJ2-3
d_gene: -
v_gene: TRBV6-2/TRBV6-3
abundance: few
CDR3nt: TGTGCCAGCAGGAGGGCGAGAACAGATACGCAGTATTTT
CDR3aa: CASRRARTDTQYF

j_gene: TRBJ2-2
d_gene: TRBD1
v_gene: TRBV6-4
abundance: -
CDR3nt: TGTGCCAGCAGTGCCGGGACAGGGAACCCCGGGGAGCTGTTTTTT
CDR3aa: CASSAGTGNPGELFF

j_gene: TRBJ2-4
d_gene: -
v_gene: TRBV6-1
abundance: few
CDR3nt: TGTGCCAGCAGTGGCGGTCTTAAAAACATTCAGTACTTC
CDR3aa: CASSGGLKNIQYF

j_gene: TRBJ2-5
d_gene: -
v_gene: TRBV10-3
abundance: many
CDR3nt: TGTGCCATCAGAGTTGGGGAGACCCAGTACTTC
CDR3aa: CAIRVGETQYF

j_gene: TRBJ2-3
d_gene: -
v_gene: TRBV20-1
abundance: few
CDR3nt: TGCAGTGCTAGTGAGGTCCAAAATTACGGCACAGATACGCAGTATTTT
CDR3aa: CSASEVQNYGTDTQYF

j_gene: TRBJ1-5
d_gene: -
v_gene: TRBV18
abundance: many
CDR3nt: TGTGCCAGCTCACCACGGGGGACCCCGAATCAGCCCCAGCATTTT
CDR3aa: CASSPRGTPNQPQHF

j_gene: TRBJ2-2
d_gene: -
v_gene: TRBV7-2
abundance: -
CDR3nt: TGTGCCAGCAGCTTAGTGAGGGCTGGCACCGGGGAGCTGTTTTTT
CDR3aa: CASSLVRAGTGELFF

j_gene: TRBJ1-2
d_gene: TRBD1
v_gene: TRBV30
abundance: few
CDR3nt: TGTGCCGGACCGGGACAGGGGATAAGGAATGGAGGCTACACCTTC
CDR3aa: CAGPGQGIRNGGYTF

j_gene: TRBJ2-7
d_gene: TRBD1
v_gene: TRBV6-2/TRBV6-3
abundance: few
CDR3nt: TGTGCCAGCAGTGAGACAGGGAAATACGAGCAGTACTTC
CDR3aa: CASSETGKYEQYF